Below, 26 T cell receptor beta chains from the same sample are listed, as sequenced in a study of immune heterogeneity within non-small cell lung tumors. Template came from bulk tumor genomic DNA, at approximately 600 ng per sample. Several biopsies per primary tumor, spaced far apart, were taken during surgery. Curative operations were performed on patients who had untreated, newly diagnosed non-small cell lung cancer. It was a multiplex PCR that amplified TCR beta CDR3, with 32 V and 13 J primers. In TCRdb, the multiplex PCR reads were re-called with MiXCR into one record per CDR3 protein. The profile shows 10,000 or so distinct CDR3 sequences, approximately 31% of them singletons. The sequencing sample was made of lung tumor tissue. The receptors originated from a woman in her 50s with non-small cell lung cancer.

This clonotype was picked up many times. The rearrangement uses TRBV3-1 and TRBJ2-6, with D hard to call. The germline CDR1 and CDR2 sequences are LGHDT and YNNKEL (reference sequence). Trimming left V 5 bases short and J 0 bases short, with 11 bases between. The CDR3 is 16 amino acids. CDR3 DNA: TGTGCCAGCAGCAAATCCATACGCTCTGGGGCCAACGTCCTGACTTTC. Translated, it gives CASSKSIRSGANVLTF.

This clonotype is categorized as medium-sized. The CDR3, as DNA: TGTGCCAGCTCACCGGGGGACAGGGGAACTTACGAGCAGTACTTC. Translated, it gives CASSPGDRGTYEQYF. The J gene is TRBJ2-7, the V gene TRBV18, with 10 bases matching TRBD1. The germline CDR1 and CDR2 sequences are KGHSH and LQKENI. The CDR3 consists of 15 residues. Unmatched junction bases numbered 6, after V lost 3 bases and J lost 4 bases.

This clonotype was seen a handful of times. This chain joins TRBV11-2 and TRBJ2-7; no firm D call. The V and J ends lost 1 base and 3 bases respectively, with 10 bases between them. CDR3 length equals 14 residues. CDR1 is SGHAT, CDR2 FQNNGV, per germline. The chain's CDR3 is CASSLGGTCYEQYF. The CDR3 bases are TGTGCCAGCAGCTTAGGCGGAACATGCTACGAGCAGTACTTC. The complete variable domain, with remaining parts taken from reference TRBV11-2 and TRBJ2-7, reads EAGVAQSPRYKIIEKRQSVAFWCNPISGHATLYWYQQILGQGPKLLIQFQNNGVVDDSQLPKDRFSAERLKGVDSTLKIQPAKLEDSAVYLCASSLGGTCYEQYFGPGTRLTVT.

The chain employs TRBV27 and TRBJ2-1; TRBD2 matches 11 bases. Germline CDR1 is MNHEY and CDR2 is SMNVEV (reference sequence). V was pared by 6 bases and J by 3 bases, with 4 bases of the junction left unmatched. The CDR3 has 15 residues. The CDR3 nucleotides read TGTGCCAGCAGCATGGGGACTAGCGGCTACAATGAGCAGTTCTTC. As protein: CASSMGTSGYNEQFF.

V usage is TRBV6-2 or TRBV6-3 and J usage is TRBJ2-6; D is ambiguous. Germline CDR1 and CDR2: MNHEY and SVGEGT. This CDR3 comprises 15 residues. The V and J ends lost 2 bases and 0 bases respectively, with 5 bases between them. This CDR3 is CASSYDHSGANVLTF. CDR3 in DNA: TGTGCCAGCAGTTACGACCACTCTGGGGCCAACGTCCTGACTTTC.

This clonotype appeared many times. The J gene is TRBJ1-1, the V gene TRBV19, with 7 bases lining up with TRBD1. Per the germline V gene, CDR1 is LNHDA and CDR2 is SQIVND (reference sequence). The trim removed 10 bases at V and 4 bases at J, leaving 12 bases unmatched. The CDR3 has 14 residues. The DNA for the CDR3 is TGTGCCACCCTCCCCGACAGGGCAAGCACTGAAGCTTTCTTT. This encodes CATLPDRASTEAFF.

On this clonotype: An end of the junction differs from the germline gene, which may be a read error. The V call is TRBV4-1, the J call TRBJ2-5, with D unresolved. The CDR3 has 13 amino acids. From germline, CDR1 is MGHRA and CDR2 YSYEKL. The CDR3 region has the DNA TGTGCCAGCAGCCAAACCCAGATGGAGACCCAGTACTTC. Residues: CASSQTQMETQYF.

This clonotype turned up a few times. The genes are TRBV6-2 or TRBV6-3 and TRBJ2-1; 8 nucleotides agree with TRBD1. V gave up 3 bases and J gave up 2 bases; unmatched junction bases: 3. CDR3 size: 15 residues. Germline V gives CDR1 MNHEY, CDR2 SVGEGT. The CDR3 region is CASSYGTGTYNEQFF. The CDR3 DNA reads TGTGCCAGCAGTTATGGGACAGGCACCTACAATGAGCAGTTCTTC.

The rearrangement uses TRBV20-1 and TRBJ2-5, with D unclear. V was cut by 7 bases and J by 6 bases, with 9 bases left in between. The germline gives CDR1 DFQATT, CDR2 SNEGSKA (reference sequence). This CDR3 is 10 amino acids long. The CDR3 bases are TGCAGTGGACGTATGAAGACCCAGTACTTC. Amino acid sequence: CSGRMKTQYF.

This clonotype is categorized as medium-sized. This chain connects TRBV19 to TRBJ1-1, with unresolved D. The V gene lost 3 bases and the J gene lost 7 bases, with 18 bases spanning the gap. CDR1 is LNHDA, CDR2 SQIVND, per germline (reference sequence). The CDR3 is 15 residues long. CDR3 protein: CASSIRWSPGVEAFF. The CDR3, as DNA: TGTGCCAGTAGTATTAGGTGGTCACCGGGCGTTGAAGCTTTCTTT.

This clonotype was seen many times. J is TRBJ1-1 and V is TRBV27; no clear D gene. V lost 6 bases and J lost 1, with 15 bases in between. Germline CDR1 MNHEY, CDR2 SMNVEV (reference sequence). This CDR3 spans 15 amino acids. The CDR3 loop is CASRHLSPKNTEAFF. CDR3 nucleotide sequence: TGTGCCAGCAGGCACCTAAGTCCCAAGAACACTGAAGCTTTCTTT.

The chain joins TRBV5-1 to TRBJ1-6; 8 nucleotides line up with TRBD1. The CDR3 has 15 residues. The ends lost 2 bases at V and 9 bases at J; junction bases unmatched: 7. Germline lookup yields CDR1 SGHRS and CDR2 YFSETQ. This chain's CDR3 is CASSLDGQGGSPLHF. As DNA, the CDR3 is TGCGCCAGCAGCTTAGATGGACAGGGCGGTTCACCCCTCCACTTT.

The table lists this clonotype with many counts. The rearrangement links TRBV28 to TRBJ1-3; 7 bases agree with TRBD1. V was pared by 5 bases and J by 8 bases, with 9 bases of the junction left unmatched. CDR1 and CDR2 from the germline V gene are MDHEN and SYDVKM. The CDR3 totals 14 residues. CDR3 residues: CASSDGQALDTIYF. The CDR3 nucleotides read TGTGCCAGCAGTGACGGACAGGCGTTAGACACCATATATTTT.

Concerning this clonotype: A clone one base away is much larger, so this may be a read error. The chain has TRBV11-2 and TRBJ1-1; 10 bases are shared with TRBD1. CDR1 is SGHAT and CDR2 is FQNNGV in the germline V gene. Germline trimming cut 5 bases from V and 7 bases from J; bases unmatched to any gene: 7. The CDR3 consists of 14 residues. CDR3 in DNA: TGTGCCAGCAGCCTGGACAGGGGGGACAATGAAGCTTTCTTT. Translation gives CASSLDRGDNEAFF.

This clonotype was counted a few times. This rearrangement joins TRBV7-9 to TRBJ2-7; 8 nucleotides agree with TRBD1. The CDR3 has 14 amino acids. Germline V gives CDR1 SEHNR, CDR2 FQNEAQ (reference sequence). The V segment lost 2 bases and the J segment 4 bases; nucleotides outside the gene matches: 4. The CDR3 bases are TGTGCCAGCAGCTTACGACAGGGGACTTACGAGCAGTACTTC. Translated, it gives CASSLRQGTYEQYF.

This chain's CDR3 is CASSLERGPDTQYF. As DNA, the CDR3 is TGTGCCAGCAGCTTAGAGAGGGGCCCAGATACGCAGTATTTT. This chain links TRBV7-6 with TRBJ2-3; D may match TRBD1 or TRBD2 (5 bases each). The CDR3 covers 14 residues. The germline V gene has CDR1 SGHVS and CDR2 FNYEAQ. Trimming removed 1 base at V and 4 bases at J, with 9 bases between.

This clonotype was detected only a few times. The J gene is TRBJ2-1, the V gene TRBV5-4; TRBD1 matches 7 bases. With 4 bases clipped from V and 9 bases from J, the junction kept 7 bases outside the gene matches. CDR3 length equals 13 residues. Germline V gene lookup returns CDR1 SGHNT and CDR2 YYREEE (reference sequence). CDR3 in DNA: TGTGCCAGCAGCCCGAACAGGGGTACTGAGCAGTTCTTC. Translation: CASSPNRGTEQFF.

This clonotype was counted between two and nine times. Mismatch with germline at one junction end may stem from a read error. V gene TRBV19 combines with J gene TRBJ2-1, with D possibly being TRBD2 (6 bases). This CDR3 is 16 amino acids long. The germline gives CDR1 LNHDA, CDR2 SQIVND (reference sequence). The CDR3 loop reads CASSSPGTPTYNEHFF. CDR3 nucleotide sequence: TGTGCCAGTAGTTCCCCCGGGACTCCGACCTACAATGAGCATTTCTTC.

This clonotype was picked up many times. The gene calls are TRBV20-1 and TRBJ1-5; 7 bases are a match to TRBD1. V trimming: 5 bases; J trimming: 3 bases; junction bases outside the gene matches: 4. The CDR3 has 13 residues. Germline lookup yields CDR1 DFQATT and CDR2 SNEGSKA (reference sequence). The CDR3 DNA sequence: TGCAGTGCTTGGGACAGATACAATCAGCCCCAGCATTTT. Protein: CSAWDRYNQPQHF.

This clonotype was seen repeatedly, ten times or more. Here the CDR3 reads CASSYSRGYEQYF. The CDR3 bases are TGTGCCAGCAGTTACTCGAGGGGATACGAGCAGTACTTC. The chain carries TRBV6-5 and TRBJ2-7; D is perhaps TRBD1 or TRBD2 (5 bases each). The V end lost 0 bases, the J end lost 4 bases, and 7 bases lay between the germline ends. Germline V gene data show CDR1 as MNHEY and CDR2 as SVGAGI. The CDR3 consists of 13 residues.

This clonotype was seen a few times. A much more abundant neighbour one base away suggests this may be a read error. The rearrangement uses TRBV2 and TRBJ1-1; D gene uncertain. Looked up from germline, CDR1 is SNHLY and CDR2 is FYNNEI. V lost 5 bases, J lost 5 bases, and 12 bases lay in between. The CDR3 runs 13 residues. The CDR3 region is CASSNDEETEAFF. CDR3 DNA sequence: TGTGCCAGCAGTAACGACGAGGAAACTGAAGCTTTCTTT. Full variable domain (missing parts from reference TRBV2 and TRBJ1-1): EPEVTQTPSHQVTQMGQEVILRCVPISNHLYFYWYRQILGQKVEFLVSFYNNEISEKSEIFDDQFSVERPDGSNFTLKIRSTKLEDSAMYFCASSNDEETEAFFGQGTRLTVV.

The chain is built from TRBV2 and TRBJ2-1; no clear D gene. V was trimmed by 4 bases and J by 0 bases, leaving 4 bases between them. CDR1 is SNHLY, CDR2 FYNNEI, per germline. The CDR3 covers 13 residues. CDR3 in amino acids: CASSGSSYNEQFF. In DNA, the CDR3 is TGTGCCAGCAGTGGCAGCTCCTACAATGAGCAGTTCTTC.

This clonotype was counted ten times or more. The rearrangement uses TRBV6-2 or TRBV6-3 and TRBJ1-1; D is ambiguous. The ends were cut back, 5 bases at V and 0 bases at J, with 13 bases in the middle. CDR1 is MNHEY, CDR2 SVGEGT, per germline. The CDR3 has 15 residues. The CDR3 reads CASSRIDTMNTEAFF. Here the CDR3 DNA reads TGTGCCAGCAGTCGCATCGACACAATGAACACTGAAGCTTTCTTT.

The chain employs TRBV10-2 and TRBJ1-6; no firm D call. The CDR3 contains 13 residues. V was shortened by 7 bases and J by 5 bases, with 9 bases between the two germline ends. The V gene's germline CDR1 is WSHSY and CDR2 SAAADI. CDR3 in DNA: TGCGCCAGCACGGAACAGAATAATTCACCCCTCCACTTT. The encoded protein is CASTEQNNSPLHF.

The table lists this clonotype with many counts. The V gene is TRBV6-5, the J gene TRBJ2-2, with D possibly TRBD2 on 5 matching bases. There are 14 residues in the CDR3. Looked up from germline, CDR1 is MNHEY and CDR2 is SVGAGI. Trimming pared 2 bases from V and 4 bases from J, leaving 8 bases between. CDR3 nucleotide sequence: TGTGCCAGCAGTTACCGGGGTCGCACCGGGGAGCTGTTTTTT. Translated, it gives CASSYRGRTGELFF.

Comments on this clonotype: A much larger clonotype is one base distant, so this may be a read error. The chain employs TRBV15 and TRBJ1-6; 7 nucleotides align to TRBD1. CDR1 is LNHNV, CDR2 YYDKDF, per germline (reference sequence). This CDR3 has 15 amino acids. Losses at the gene ends were 1 base for V and 10 bases for J; bases not matched to a gene: 7. Here the CDR3 reads CATSRALTGSSPLHF. As DNA, the CDR3 is TGTGCCACCAGCAGAGCCCTGACAGGGAGCTCACCCCTCCACTTT.